The 32 T cell receptor beta chains listed next were all sequenced from one sample in a study of T cells in Graves' hyperthyroidism and ophthalmopathy. Amplified TCR beta CDR3 regions came from RNA transcripts. A first-round RT-PCR of the TCR CDR3 used the HTBI primer set. From the multiplex PCR reads, TCRdb called clonotypes with MiXCR, one entry per CDR3 protein. The sample has over 700,000 distinct CDR3 sequences, around 20% seen once. Sequenced sample: blood. The source of these receptors is a woman between 45 and 60 years old with Graves' hyperthyroidism that later progressed to Graves' ophthalmopathy.

This clonotype was seen many times. This chain links TRBV3-1 with TRBJ2-3; TRBD2 aligns across 14 bases. Germline CDR1 and CDR2: LGHDT and YNNKEL (reference sequence). V shed 4 bases and J 9 bases; nucleotides not matched to a gene: 12. The CDR3 runs 17 residues. The CDR3 nucleotides read TGTGCCAGCAGCCTAGGACTAGCGGGGGGACCGGCAGTGACGCAGTATTTT. Translation gives CASSLGLAGGPAVTQYF.

This chain joins TRBV9 and TRBJ1-4; D perhaps matches TRBD1 (5 bases). V was pared by 0 bases and J by 0 bases, with 12 bases between. This CDR3 has 17 amino acids. Germline V CDR1 and CDR2: SGDLS, YYNGEE. CDR3 in amino acids: CASSVAGGPATNEKLFF. The CDR3 region has the DNA TGTGCCAGCAGCGTAGCGGGGGGACCTGCAACTAATGAAAAACTGTTTTTT.

The chain combines TRBV27 with TRBJ1-2; 7 bases line up with TRBD1. The CDR3 runs to 15 residues. V dropped 8 bases and J dropped 0; count of bases not matched to a gene: 9. Germline CDR1 is MNHEY and CDR2 is SMNVEV (reference sequence). The CDR3 loop is CASYSWGQSNYGYTF. CDR3 coding DNA: TGTGCCAGCTACTCTTGGGGACAGTCTAACTATGGCTACACCTTC.

This clonotype has just a few counts. The chain uses TRBV7-9 and TRBJ1-1, with 8 positions matching TRBD1. Germline V gene sequence: CDR1 SEHNR, CDR2 FQNEAQ (reference sequence). The CDR3 loop spans 14 amino acids. Losses at the gene ends were 5 bases for V and 5 bases for J; bases not matched to a gene: 7. The CDR3 reads CASSAGGVRTEAFF. In DNA form, the CDR3 reads TGTGCCAGCAGCGCAGGGGGCGTTCGGACTGAAGCTTTCTTT.

This clonotype has ten or more counts. The rearrangement joins TRBV30 to TRBJ1-6; weak D call: TRBD1 (6 bases). V shed 5 bases and J shed 2 bases, with 16 bases lying between them. The length of the CDR3 is 16 residues. Germline-derived CDR1 and CDR2 are GTSNPN and SVGIG (reference sequence). CDR3 residues: CAWDPKTGAYNSPLHF. The CDR3 DNA reads TGTGCCTGGGACCCCAAGACAGGCGCCTATAATTCACCCCTCCACTTT.

The table lists this clonotype with a few counts. V is TRBV20-1 and J is TRBJ2-7, with TRBD2 identical over 10 bases. Germline CDR1 DFQATT, CDR2 SNEGSKA (reference sequence). The V and J ends lost 3 bases and 0 bases, in that order; junction bases with no gene match: 11. CDR3 length: 17 residues. The DNA for the CDR3 is TGCAGTGCTAGCACCAACCTAGCGGGGGCTGCCTCCTACGAGCAGTACTTC. Translation: CSASTNLAGAASYEQYF.

Ten or more counts support this clonotype. The genes are TRBV2 and TRBJ1-5, with 12 bases aligning to TRBD1. Trimming took 5 bases from V and 5 from J; bases not matched to a gene: 7. CDR1 and CDR2 (germline): SNHLY, FYNNEI. The CDR3 totals 16 residues. The CDR3 protein is CASSPGTGGAYQPQHF. The CDR3 DNA is TGTGCCAGCAGTCCTGGGACAGGGGGCGCCTATCAGCCCCAGCATTTT.

This clonotype was picked up many times. At one boundary the junction diverges from the germline segment, which might be a read error. The J gene is TRBJ1-2, the V gene TRBV12-5; no firm D call. CDR3 size: 12 residues. Germline CDR1 and CDR2: LGHNT and FRNRAP. This CDR3 is CASGLGSYDYTF. The CDR3 DNA follows: TGTGCTAGTGGTTTGGGAAGTTATGACTACACCTTC.

This clonotype appeared a few times. CDR3 loop: CASSDKLAGVHNEQFF. The CDR3 DNA sequence: TGTGCCAGCAGCGATAAACTAGCGGGGGTGCACAATGAGCAGTTCTTC. The V and J genes are TRBV9 and TRBJ2-1; 11 bases align to TRBD2. Germline CDR1 reads SGDLS; CDR2 reads YYNGEE. This CDR3 is built from 16 residues. V shed 3 bases, J shed 5 bases, and the junction held 7 bases outside the gene matches.

This clonotype showed up just a few times. The chain carries TRBV20-1 and TRBJ1-5; possible D gene TRBD1, 5 bases. Trimming took off 6 bases at V and 3 bases at J, with 12 bases between the two ends. The germline V gene has CDR1 DFQATT and CDR2 SNEGSKA (reference sequence). The CDR3 sequence is 13 residues long. Here the CDR3 DNA reads TGCAGTGCCCGGGGGAGAGTCAATCAGCCCCAGCATTTT. It yields the protein CSARGRVNQPQHF.

The genes are TRBV10-3 and TRBJ2-1; D is unclear. V was clipped by 0 bases and J by 0 bases, with 6 bases between them. This CDR3 spans 15 amino acids. Germline assignment: CDR1 ENHRY and CDR2 SYGVKD. The CDR3 DNA sequence: TGTGCCATCAGTGAGTCGATTGGCTCCTACAATGAGCAGTTCTTC. Translating gives CAISESIGSYNEQFF.

This clonotype was counted a few times. This chain joins TRBV5-8 and TRBJ2-7; no reliable D call. The CDR3 has 13 amino acids. Trimming removed 4 bases at V and 3 bases at J, with 11 bases between. Per the germline V gene, CDR1 is SGHTS and CDR2 is YDEGEE. CDR3 in DNA: TGTGCCAGCAGCCCTACACCGGGCTACGAGCAGTACTTC. Its translation: CASSPTPGYEQYF.

The genes are TRBV10-3 and TRBJ1-5; D unresolved. The V gene's germline CDR1 is ENHRY and CDR2 SYGVKD. This CDR3 spans 13 amino acids. V dropped 2 bases and J dropped 8 bases, with 10 bases sitting between them. The CDR3, as DNA: TGTGCCATCAGTGAGCTCGGGTCGGAGCCCCAGCATTTT. Its translation is CAISELGSEPQHF.

This clonotype has at least ten counts. V gene TRBV6-6 combines with J gene TRBJ2-1; 8 bases line up with TRBD2. Germline assignment: CDR1 MNHNY and CDR2 SVGAGI (reference sequence). This CDR3 contains 16 residues. V lost 2 bases and J lost 12; bases outside the gene matches: 15. The CDR3 DNA reads TGTGCCAGCAGTTACCAAACTAGCGGAACTCAATGGGGGCAGTTCTTC. Translated: CASSYQTSGTQWGQFF.

V usage is TRBV6-1 and J usage is TRBJ2-1, with 9 bases lining up with TRBD2. J gave up 5 bases and V 8 bases, and 7 bases lay outside the gene matches. This CDR3 has 14 residues. Germline V lookup: CDR1 MNHNS, CDR2 SASEGT. The CDR3 nucleotides read TGTGCCAGCCAACCGGGACTAGCAAACAATGAGCAGTTCTTC. Protein product: CASQPGLANNEQFF.

This chain connects TRBV7-9 to TRBJ1-1; TRBD1 aligns across 8 bases. V shed 7 bases, J shed 1 base, and the junction held 11 bases outside the gene matches. From germline, CDR1 is SEHNR and CDR2 FQNEAQ (reference sequence). This CDR3 has 16 amino acids. The CDR3 loop reads CASNSPGGTGNTEAFF. The CDR3 DNA is TGTGCCAGCAACTCCCCCGGGGGGACAGGGAACACTGAAGCTTTCTTT.

This clonotype was counted ten times or more. This rearrangement joins TRBV11-2 to TRBJ1-1; 7 bases map to TRBD1. After removal of 7 bases from V and 3 bases from J, the junction contained 5 bases not matched to a gene. The CDR3 loop spans 13 amino acids. CDR1 is SGHAT and CDR2 is FQNNGV in the germline V gene. The CDR3 coding sequence is TGTGCCAGCATGGGGACAGCGTACACTGAAGCTTTCTTT. This codes for CASMGTAYTEAFF.

This clonotype has a handful of counts. The chain uses TRBV13 and TRBJ1-1; D is undetermined. This CDR3 contains 12 residues. CDR1 and CDR2 (germline): PRHDT, FYEKMQ (reference sequence). The V end was cut by 7 bases, the J end by 3 bases, with 9 bases between. The CDR3 DNA reads as TGTGCCAGCACCGAAGGGTACACTGAAGCTTTCTTT. This gives the protein CASTEGYTEAFF.

This clonotype was counted many times. The CDR3: CSARGLGAGSRGTEAFF. The CDR3 region has the DNA TGCAGTGCTAGAGGTCTGGGGGCCGGCTCGAGGGGAACTGAAGCTTTCTTT. The V gene is TRBV20-1, the J gene TRBJ1-1; D is possibly TRBD1 (6 bases). The CDR3 spans 17 residues. Germline V CDR1 and CDR2: DFQATT, SNEGSKA (reference sequence). Trimming shortened V by 1 base and J by 5 bases, and 23 bases separated the two germline ends.

The chain couples TRBV5-1 to TRBJ1-2; no clear D. With 0 bases removed from V and 4 bases from J, the gap between germline ends came to 10 bases. The CDR3 has 14 residues. Germline-derived CDR1 and CDR2 are SGHRS and YFSETQ. Written as DNA, the CDR3 is TGCGCCAGCAGCTTGGGTGAATTCAGCTATGGCTACACCTTC. Protein sequence: CASSLGEFSYGYTF.

This chain joins TRBV3-1 and TRBJ1-6, with D perhaps TRBD1 (5 bases). V lost 1 base, J lost 8 bases, and 12 bases lay in between. This CDR3 region has 15 residues. Germline V gene lookup returns CDR1 LGHDT and CDR2 YNNKEL (reference sequence). In DNA, the CDR3 is TGTGCCAGCAGCCAAGTTGGGGGGTGGGATTCACCCCTCCACTTT. Amino acid sequence: CASSQVGGWDSPLHF.

To note about this clonotype: A single base separates this from a much larger clone, so it may be a read error. This sequence joins TRBV9 and TRBJ2-3; maybe TRBD1 (6 bases). This CDR3 is 15 amino acids long. Germline values: CDR1 SGDLS, CDR2 YYNGEE. The CDR3 nucleotides read TGTGCCGGCAGCTCCGGGACATTTAGCACAGATACGCAGTATTTT. Its translation: CAGSSGTFSTDTQYF.

This clonotype has just a few counts. This chain joins TRBV27 and TRBJ1-2, with D uncertain. V lost 3 bases to trimming and J lost 0 bases, with 8 bases between them. This CDR3 comprises 14 residues. Germline CDR1 and CDR2: MNHEY and SMNVEV (reference sequence). This CDR3 reads CASSFRGPNYGYTF. As DNA, the CDR3 is TGTGCCAGCAGTTTCCGCGGCCCTAACTATGGCTACACCTTC.

The J gene is TRBJ2-5, the V gene TRBV5-4; TRBD2 matches at 12 bases. The CDR3 runs to 16 residues. Trimming took 3 bases from V and 2 from J; bases not matched to a gene: 5. The germline gives CDR1 SGHNT, CDR2 YYREEE (reference sequence). The CDR3 spells CASSSLAGGEQETQYF. In DNA, the CDR3 is TGTGCCAGCAGCTCCCTAGCGGGGGGGGAGCAAGAGACCCAGTACTTC.

This clonotype was seen a few times. V is TRBV6-1 and J is TRBJ1-1, with D unclear. V lost 5 bases, J lost 0 bases, and 10 bases lay in between. This CDR3 has 14 residues. Germline V lookup: CDR1 MNHNS, CDR2 SASEGT. DNA of the CDR3: TGTGCCAGCAGTACCTTAACAGTGAACACTGAAGCTTTCTTT. Its translation: CASSTLTVNTEAFF.

This clonotype has ten or more counts. J is TRBJ2-7 and V is TRBV11-1; 9 bases are a match to TRBD1. CDR1 is SGHAT and CDR2 is FQDESV in the germline V gene (reference sequence). This CDR3 is built from 14 residues. The ends lost 3 bases at V and 7 bases at J; junction bases unmatched: 7. The DNA for the CDR3 is TGTGCCAGCAGCTTCGACAGGGGGTCGGGGGAGCAGTACTTC. The encoded protein is CASSFDRGSGEQYF.

This clonotype was detected ten times or more. The chain has TRBV11-2 and TRBJ2-7; D perhaps matches TRBD2 (6 bases). Germline V CDR1 and CDR2: SGHAT, FQNNGV. This CDR3 has 15 residues. V gave up 6 bases and J gave up 2 bases, with 17 bases separating them. The CDR3 coding sequence is TGTGCCAGCAGTACAACCGGGACTGGCACCTACGAGCAGTACTTC. This gives the protein CASSTTGTGTYEQYF. The whole variable domain, remainder taken from reference TRBV11-2 and TRBJ2-7, is EAGVAQSPRYKIIEKRQSVAFWCNPISGHATLYWYQQILGQGPKLLIQFQNNGVVDDSQLPKDRFSAERLKGVDSTLKIQPAKLEDSAVYLCASSTTGTGTYEQYFGPGTRLTVT.

This clonotype was counted ten times or more. The chain links TRBV12-3 or TRBV12-4 to TRBJ2-2; D unresolved. This CDR3 is built from 18 residues. The V end was cut by 3 bases, the J end by 0 bases, with 17 bases between. The CDR3 loop is CASSFRFSGNTNTGELFF. The CDR3 DNA reads as TGTGCCAGCAGTTTTCGATTCTCGGGCAACACGAACACCGGGGAGCTGTTTTTT.

This clonotype was seen many times. The chain joins TRBV11-2 to TRBJ1-1, with D perhaps matching TRBD1 (5 bases). This CDR3 has 14 amino acids. CDR1 is SGHAT, CDR2 FQNNGV, per germline. The V gene lost 5 bases and the J gene lost 4 bases, with 14 bases spanning the gap. The CDR3 DNA reads as TGTGCCAGCAGCCCGGCCCGGGGGGTCACTGAAGCTTTCTTT. Encoded protein: CASSPARGVTEAFF.

V is TRBV9 and J is TRBJ1-2; tentatively, D is TRBD1 (5 bases). The CDR3 contains 13 residues. Germline CDR1 and CDR2: SGDLS and YYNGEE. Trimming cost V 7 bases and J 8 bases, with 18 bases left between them. In DNA form, the CDR3 reads TGTGCCAGCGTTGGCGCATCAGGGTTCGGCTACACCTTC. Its translation is CASVGASGFGYTF.

The chain uses TRBV7-6 and TRBJ1-5, with a tentative D call TRBD1 (6 bases). Trimming removed 7 bases at V and 4 bases at J, with 11 bases between. In germline, CDR1 is SGHVS, CDR2 FNYEAQ. The CDR3 is 13 amino acids. CDR3 coding DNA: TGTGCCAGCAATTCCCAGGGGAATCAGCCCCAGCATTTT. Its translation: CASNSQGNQPQHF.

The table lists this clonotype with a few counts. The chain carries TRBV18 and TRBJ2-1; 10 positions agree with TRBD1. Per the germline V gene, CDR1 is KGHSH and CDR2 is LQKENI. Trimming took 6 bases from V and 7 from J; bases not matched to a gene: 6. CDR3 size: 14 residues. The DNA for the CDR3 is TGTGCCAGCTCCCCGGGACAGGGGTCGAATGAGCAGTTCTTC. Protein sequence: CASSPGQGSNEQFF.